This T cell receptor (beta chain) was profiled in a study of cytomegalovirus exposure and HLA in healthy donors. Whole-study findings and limits: Because they were indistinguishable, some V segments, including TRBV6-2 and TRBV6-3, were excluded.

About this clone: Its antigen is currently unknown.

The PCR was carried out with 60 Vbeta primers and 13 Jbeta primers. Profiling relied on immunoSEQ multiplex PCR, and the TCRdb table lists in-frame clones only, not all of them. The top ten clones hold roughly 6% of a sample with tens of thousands of clones, under 80% of them seen once. This CDR3 comprises 13 residues. J lost 6 bases, V lost 6 bases, and 6 bases had no gene match. Germline V gives CDR1 SGHRS, CDR2 YFSETQ. The chain carries TRBV5-1 and TRBJ1-1, with 9 positions matching TRBD1. The sequenced sample consisted of PBMCs. The sequence derives from a woman under 40 in good health and CMV-seronegative. This CDR3 is CASNPGQGSEAFF. The CDR3 bases are TGCGCCAGCAACCCGGGACAGGGCTCTGAAGCTTTCTTT.